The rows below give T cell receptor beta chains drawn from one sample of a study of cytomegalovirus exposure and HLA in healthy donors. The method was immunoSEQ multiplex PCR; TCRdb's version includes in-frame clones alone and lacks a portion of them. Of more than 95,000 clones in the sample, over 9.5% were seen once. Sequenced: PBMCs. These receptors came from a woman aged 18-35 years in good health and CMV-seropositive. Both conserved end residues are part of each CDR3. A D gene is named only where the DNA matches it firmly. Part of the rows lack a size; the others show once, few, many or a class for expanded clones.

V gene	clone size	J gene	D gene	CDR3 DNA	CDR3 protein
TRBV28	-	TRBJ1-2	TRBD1	TGTGCCAGCAGTTGGGACAGTTACTATGGCTACACCTTC	CASSWDSYYGYTF
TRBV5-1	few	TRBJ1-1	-	TGCGCCAGCAGCTTGAATATGCAGGTGAACACTGAAGCTTTCTTT	CASSLNMQVNTEAFF
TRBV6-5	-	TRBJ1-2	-	TGTGCCAGCAGTTCCTCCAGCCAGACCCCGGGGAGTGGCTACACCTTC	CASSSSSQTPGSGYTF
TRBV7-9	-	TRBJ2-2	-	TGTGCCAGCAGCTCTAGGGGATCAGGAACCGGGGAGCTGTTTTTT	CASSSRGSGTGELFF
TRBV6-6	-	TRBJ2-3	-	TGTGCCAGCTCTACGCGGAGCCCGCGAGATACGCAGTATTTT	CASSTRSPRDTQYF
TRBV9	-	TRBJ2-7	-	TGTGCCAGCAGCCCTCTTGACAGCGCCTACGAGCAGTACTTC	CASSPLDSAYEQYF
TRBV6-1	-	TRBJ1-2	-	TGTGCCAGCAGTGTAATCGGCTACACCTTC	CASSVIGYTF
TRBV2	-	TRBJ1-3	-	TGTGCCAGCGGCGGCAGCCTCAGCCCCATATATTTT	CASGGSLSPIYF
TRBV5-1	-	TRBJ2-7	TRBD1	TGCGCCAGCAGCCCGACAGGGGGGAGGTACGAGCAGTACTTC	CASSPTGGRYEQYF
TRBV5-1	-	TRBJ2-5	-	TGCGCCAGCAGCTCCCCCATCGAGGGGACCCAGTACTTC	CASSSPIEGTQYF
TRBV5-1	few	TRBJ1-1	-	TGCGCCAGCAGTCAAACTCAGGGGTGGGCTTTCTTT	CASSQTQGWAFF
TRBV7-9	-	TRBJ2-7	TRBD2	TGTGCCAGCAGCTCTAGCGGGAGTCTTTACGAGCAGTACTTC	CASSSSGSLYEQYF
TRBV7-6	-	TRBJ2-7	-	TGTGCCAGCAGCTTATCGAGAGTCGGGGAGCAGTACTTC	CASSLSRVGEQYF
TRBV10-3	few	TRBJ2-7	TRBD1	TGTGCCATCAGTGACCGTGCGACAGGGGGCTGGTACGAGCAGTACTTC	CAISDRATGGWYEQYF
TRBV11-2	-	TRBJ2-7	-	TGTGCCAGCAGCTTAGAGAGGGACTCTCACTACGAGCAGTACTTC	CASSLERDSHYEQYF
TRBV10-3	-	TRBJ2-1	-	TGTGCCATCAGTGAGGGACTATTGAGCTCCTACAATGAGCAGTTCTTC	CAISEGLLSSYNEQFF
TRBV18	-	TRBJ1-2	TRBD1	TGTGCCAGCTCACCCGACAGGGTATATGGCTACACCTTC	CASSPDRVYGYTF
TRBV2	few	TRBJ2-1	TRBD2	TGTGCCAGCAGCCCCGGGACTAGCGGGGTGAATGAGCAGTTCTTC	CASSPGTSGVNEQFF
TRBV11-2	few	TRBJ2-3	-	TGTGCCAGCAGCCCGTGGGCAGGCACAGATACGCAGTATTTT	CASSPWAGTDTQYF
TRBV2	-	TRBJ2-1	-	TGTGCCAGCAGTGGAGTCGGGGACTGGGACAATGAGCAGTTCTTC	CASSGVGDWDNEQFF
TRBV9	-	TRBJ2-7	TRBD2	TGTGCCAGCTCTACTAGCGGGAGTTACGAGCAGTACTTC	CASSTSGSYEQYF
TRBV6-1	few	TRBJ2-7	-	TGTGCCAGCGGACAGTTCTACGAGCAGTACTTC	CASGQFYEQYF
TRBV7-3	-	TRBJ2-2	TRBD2	TGTGCCAGCAGCCCCACTAGCGGGAACACCGGGGAGCTGTTTTTT	CASSPTSGNTGELFF
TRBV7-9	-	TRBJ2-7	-	TGTGCCAGCAGCCCACCCACCTCCGGGACTTACGAGCAGTACTTC	CASSPPTSGTYEQYF
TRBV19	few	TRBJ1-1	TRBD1	TGTGCCAGTAGTAGGACAGGGAACACTGAAGCTTTCTTT	CASSRTGNTEAFF
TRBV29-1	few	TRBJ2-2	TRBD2	TGCAGCGTTGAAGATCAGACTAGCGGACCGAACACCGGGGAGCTGTTTTTT	CSVEDQTSGPNTGELFF
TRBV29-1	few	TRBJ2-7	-	TGCAGCGTTGTGTTTACCTACGAGCAGTACTTC	CSVVFTYEQYF
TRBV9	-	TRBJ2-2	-	TGTGCCAGCAGCGAGGGGGAACCCGGGGAGCTGTTTTTT	CASSEGEPGELFF
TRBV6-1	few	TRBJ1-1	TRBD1	TGTGCCAGCAAGGCCCAGGGGGACACTGAAGCTTTCTTT	CASKAQGDTEAFF
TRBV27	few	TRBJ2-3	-	TGTGCCAGCAGTTATAGGGGTGTAGGAGCAGATACGCAGTATTTT	CASSYRGVGADTQYF
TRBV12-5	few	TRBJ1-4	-	TGTGCTAGTGGTCGACACCTATCGAAGGAAAAACTGTTTTTT	CASGRHLSKEKLFF
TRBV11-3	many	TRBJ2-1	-	TGTGCCAGCAGCACCAACATGGGCGACAATGAGCAGTTCTTC	CASSTNMGDNEQFF
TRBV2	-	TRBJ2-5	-	TGTGCCAGCACTACAGGGCTTGGGACCCAGTACTTC	CASTTGLGTQYF
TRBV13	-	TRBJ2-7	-	TGTGCCAGCAGCCGCACAGGGAACGAGCAGTACTTC	CASSRTGNEQYF
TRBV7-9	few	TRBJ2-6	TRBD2	TGTGCCAGCAGCTTAGGGGACTACTTTGGGGCCAACGTCCTGACTTTC	CASSLGDYFGANVLTF
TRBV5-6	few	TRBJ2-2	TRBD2	TGTGCCACCCAACGGACTAGGCTTAACACCGGGGAGCTGTTTTTT	CATQRTRLNTGELFF
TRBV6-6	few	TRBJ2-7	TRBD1	TGTGCCAGCAGAGCTGCAGGGGGCTCCTACGAGCAGTACTTC	CASRAAGGSYEQYF
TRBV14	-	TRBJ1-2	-	TGTGCCAGCAGCCAGATCGGGACTGCCAAGGGCTACACCTTC	CASSQIGTAKGYTF
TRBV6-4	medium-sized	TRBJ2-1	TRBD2	TGTGCCAGCAGTGACTCAAGTAGCGGGCCCAATGAGCAGTTCTTC	CASSDSSSGPNEQFF
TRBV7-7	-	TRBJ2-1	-	TGTGCTAGCAGCTTTCGCGGAGGGACCTACAATGAGCAGTTCTTC	CASSFRGGTYNEQFF
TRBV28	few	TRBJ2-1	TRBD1	TGTGCCAGCAGTCTAGGACAGGGATGGACTAAGGATGAGCAGTTCTTC	CASSLGQGWTKDEQFF
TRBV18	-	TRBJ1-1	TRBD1	TGTGCCAGCTCACCGGCGTGGACAGGGGGTGAGAAGAACACTGAAGCTTTCTTT	CASSPAWTGGEKNTEAFF
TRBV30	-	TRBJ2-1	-	TGTGCCTGGAGTGTACCCTGGGCCCCGAGGGATGAGCAGTTCTTC	CAWSVPWAPRDEQFF
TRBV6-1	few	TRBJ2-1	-	TGTGCCAGCAGTTTTGGGCGGGACAATGAGCAGTTCTTC	CASSFGRDNEQFF
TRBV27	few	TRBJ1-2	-	TGTGCCAGCAGTGTGCGGGGAGGAGCCAACTATGGCTACACCTTC	CASSVRGGANYGYTF
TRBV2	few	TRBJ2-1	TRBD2	TGTGCCAGCAGTGAGAATCTTTGGCGGGAGAATGATGAGCAGTTCTTC	CASSENLWRENDEQFF
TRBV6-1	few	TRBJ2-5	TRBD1	TGTGCCAGCAGGAGGGACAGGGCAGAGACCCAGTACTTC	CASRRDRAETQYF
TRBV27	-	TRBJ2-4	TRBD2	TGTGCCAGCAGTCCTTTAGCGGGAGAAGGTCGGGCCAAAAACATTCAGTACTTC	CASSPLAGEGRAKNIQYF